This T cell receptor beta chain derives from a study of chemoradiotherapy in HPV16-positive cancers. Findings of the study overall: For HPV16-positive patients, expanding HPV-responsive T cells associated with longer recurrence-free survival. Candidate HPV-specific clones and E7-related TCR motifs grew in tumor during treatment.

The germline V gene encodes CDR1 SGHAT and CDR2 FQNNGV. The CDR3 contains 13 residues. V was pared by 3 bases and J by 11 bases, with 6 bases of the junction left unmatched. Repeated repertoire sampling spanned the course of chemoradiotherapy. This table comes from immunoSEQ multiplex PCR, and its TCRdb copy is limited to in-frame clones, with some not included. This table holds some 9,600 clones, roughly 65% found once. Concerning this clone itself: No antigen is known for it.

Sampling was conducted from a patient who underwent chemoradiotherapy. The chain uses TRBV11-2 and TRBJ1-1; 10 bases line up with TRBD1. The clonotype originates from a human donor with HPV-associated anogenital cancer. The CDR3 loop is CASSFSDRGTAFF. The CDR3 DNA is TGTGCCAGCAGCTTTTCGGACAGGGGGACCGCTTTCTTT.